The 7 T cell receptor beta chains given below trace back to one sample, sequenced in a study of CD8 T cells in ankylosing spondylitis. TCRdb processed the 5' RACE reads anew with MiXCR; each CDR3 protein has one entry. This sample has more than 250,000 distinct CDR3 sequences, with 9.5% to 13% found just once. Sequenced sample: blood, either unsorted or a sorted T cell fraction (not recorded which). These receptors were obtained from a female donor with ankylosing spondylitis or in good health (not recorded which).

This clonotype was recorded at least ten times. This rearrangement joins TRBV29-1 to TRBJ1-3; D call uncertain. CDR3 size: 14 residues. V lost 4 bases and J lost 2, with 12 bases in between. Germline assignment: CDR1 SQVTM and CDR2 ANQGSEA. For the CDR3, the DNA is TGCAGCGTTGTATTTCCCTGGGCTGGAAACACCATATATTTT. Translated: CSVVFPWAGNTIYF.

Many counts were recorded for this clonotype. The V call is TRBV5-6, the J call TRBJ2-5; D uncertain. V was shortened by 3 bases and J by 3 bases, with 12 bases between the two germline ends. The CDR3 spans 14 residues. From germline, CDR1 is SGHDT and CDR2 YYEEEE. CDR3: CASSSLGSEETQYF. CDR3 coding DNA: TGTGCCAGCAGCTCCCTGGGCTCTGAAGAGACCCAGTACTTC.

This clonotype was picked up many times. Sequence at one end of the junction differs from germline and may be a read error. The chain employs TRBV11-2 and TRBJ1-4; 7 nucleotides agree with TRBD1. This CDR3 is built from 15 residues. Germline lookup yields CDR1 SGHAT and CDR2 FQNNGV. The CDR3 protein is CASSLETGSNGKLFF. The CDR3, as DNA: TGTGCCAGCAGCCTAGAGACAGGGTCGAATGGAAAACTGTTTTTT.

This clonotype was seen many times. The chain carries TRBV28 and TRBJ2-1, with D possibly being TRBD2 (6 bases). Looked up from germline, CDR1 is MDHEN and CDR2 is SYDVKM. Trimming shortened V by 11 bases and J by 6 bases, and 14 bases separated the two germline ends. CDR3 length equals 12 residues. The CDR3 region has the DNA TGTGCCGGTGGAGGGAAACTCAATGAGCAGTTCTTC. Encoded protein: CAGGGKLNEQFF.

This clonotype was recorded a few times. The chain joins TRBV21-1 to TRBJ2-4; the table's TRBD1 call for D was not verified on the DNA. TRBV21-1 is reported as a pseudogene. The length of the CDR3 is 16 residues. The CDR3 here is CASSKAFGQGVYIQYF. Here the CDR3 DNA reads TGTGCCAGCAGCAAAGCTTTCGGACAGGGGGTGTACATTCAGTACTTC.

This chain links TRBV20-1 with TRBJ2-3; 7 positions agree with TRBD2. J gave up 1 base and V 7 bases, and 11 bases lay outside the gene matches. The germline CDR1 and CDR2 sequences are DFQATT and SNEGSKA (reference sequence). There are 15 residues in the CDR3. For the CDR3, the DNA is TGCAGTGACCCGCCGACTAGCCCTTGCACAGATACGCAGTATTTT. Its protein is CSDPPTSPCTDTQYF.

The V gene is TRBV6-1, the J gene TRBJ1-5; D unclear. V gave up 6 bases and J gave up 5 bases, with 11 bases separating them. The germline CDR1 and CDR2 sequences are MNHNS and SASEGT. CDR3 size: 13 residues. The CDR3 coding sequence is TGTGCCAGCAGCCGGGTGTATGATCAGCCCCAGCATTTT. Amino acid sequence: CASSRVYDQPQHF.